This T cell receptor beta chain stems from a study of Ad26.COV2.S vaccination and SARS-CoV-2 variants. Study-wide context: In the study, Ad26.COV2.S was injected intramuscularly once, or twice 56 days apart. Regarding the study as a whole: Non-spike TCR breadth was similar in vaccine and placebo recipients.

The CDR3 is 15 amino acids. Germline CDR1 is MDHEN and CDR2 is SYDVKM. The junction had 6 bases not matched to a gene; V was cut back by 6 bases and J by 2 bases. Concerning this clone itself: The antigen is undetermined.

Stated treatment: some 20 received Ad26.COV2.S at low or high dose, single or two shots; a few received placebo; per-sample allocation not given. All samples were drawn on day 63, counting from the first vaccine or placebo injection. Clones were sequenced by immunoSEQ multiplex PCR, and TCRdb holds only the in-frame ones, with some missing. The top ten hold roughly 1.5% of the sample, which has roughly 680,000 clones, about 89% seen once. J is TRBJ2-7 and V is TRBV28; 11 bases fit TRBD1. The starting material was peripheral blood, obtained in a trial of Ad26.COV2.S vaccine versus placebo. The clonotype was recovered from a person between 18 and 65 years old who received the Ad26.COV2.S COVID-19 vaccine or a placebo. This chain's CDR3 is CASSPGQGAAYEQYF. In DNA, the CDR3 is TGTGCCAGCAGCCCCGGACAGGGGGCCGCCTACGAGCAGTACTTC.